The rows below give T cell receptor beta chains drawn from one sample of a study of low-dose radiotherapy and immunotherapy resistance in tumors. One entry per CDR3 protein, called by TCRdb with MiXCR from the reads. This sample yields around 60,000 distinct CDR3 sequences, of which 20% to 25% are seen a single time; approximately 6.4% belongs to the top ten. Sample: PBMCs, taken after low-dose radiotherapy plus immunotherapy. These receptors all stem from a male donor with prostate cancer. Both conserved end residues are part of each CDR3. A D gene is named only where the DNA matches it firmly. A row's size may be missing; if present it is once, few, many or a size class.

>TRBV5-1|.|TRBJ1-1|.
CASSLGQGGAFF
TGCGCCAGCAGCTTGGGCCAGGGTGGTGCTTTCTTT
>TRBV20-1|.|TRBJ1-1|many
CSAYPLVGTEAFF
TGCAGTGCCTACCCCCTAGTAGGGACTGAAGCTTTCTTT
>TRBV11-1|TRBD2|TRBJ2-3|many
CASGNGRGYRDTQYF
TGTGCCAGCGGAAACGGGCGGGGGTATAGAGATACGCAGTATTTT
>TRBV7-2|TRBD2|TRBJ2-1|many
CASSFLAGPYNEQFF
TGTGCCAGCAGCTTTCTAGCGGGCCCTTACAATGAGCAGTTCTTC
>TRBV30|TRBD1|TRBJ1-2|many
CAWSVTGASPYGYTF
TGTGCCTGGAGTGTTACAGGGGCTTCCCCCTATGGCTACACCTTC
>TRBV7-2|.|TRBJ2-3|many
CASSLDPPPRSTDTQYF
TGTGCCAGCAGCTTAGATCCCCCCCCTAGGAGCACAGATACGCAGTATTTT
>TRBV28|TRBD2|TRBJ2-1|many
CASSSRLAGPYNEQFF
TGTGCCAGCAGTTCCAGACTAGCGGGGCCCTACAATGAGCAGTTCTTC
>TRBV11-2|.|TRBJ2-7|many
CASSHLRALYEQYF
TGTGCCAGCAGCCATCTCCGGGCCCTCTACGAGCAGTACTTC
>TRBV20-1|.|TRBJ1-5|.
CSAIRDKGQPQHF
TGCAGTGCTATACGGGACAAAGGTCAGCCCCAGCATTTT
>TRBV11-2|.|TRBJ2-3|many
CASSLSRQGTQYF
TGTGCCAGCAGCTTAAGCCGGCAGGGTACGCAGTATTTT
>TRBV11-2|.|TRBJ2-6|many
CASSFRISGANVLTF
TGTGCCAGCAGCTTTAGAATCTCTGGGGCCAACGTCCTGACTTTC
>TRBV4-3|TRBD1|TRBJ1-1|many
CASNKGQTNTEAFF
TGCGCCAGCAACAAGGGACAGACAAACACTGAAGCTTTCTTT
>TRBV7-2|TRBD2|TRBJ2-1|many
CASSLGGGPGEQFF
TGTGCCAGCAGCTTAGGCGGGGGGCCGGGGGAGCAGTTCTTC
>TRBV18|.|TRBJ1-5|.
CASSSNVRDQPQHF
TGTGCCAGCTCATCAAACGTCAGGGATCAGCCCCAGCATTTT
>TRBV5-1|.|TRBJ2-3|many
CASRAAGQPTDTQYF
TGCGCCAGCAGGGCGGCGGGACAGCCAACAGATACGCAGTATTTT
>TRBV6-2/TRBV6-3|.|TRBJ2-7|many
CASTEFSYEQYF
TGTGCCAGCACCGAGTTCTCGTACGAGCAGTACTTC
>TRBV4-2|TRBD2|TRBJ2-1|many
CASSQEISGGASNEQFF
TGTGCCAGCAGCCAAGAAATAAGCGGGGGGGCTTCCAATGAGCAGTTCTTC
>TRBV5-4|.|TRBJ2-7|many
CASSPGFGRNEQYF
TGTGCCAGCAGCCCGGGGTTCGGGAGAAACGAGCAGTACTTC
>TRBV10-3|TRBD2|TRBJ2-7|.
CAIRHGGSGSGDEQYF
TGTGCCATCAGGCATGGGGGTAGCGGGAGTGGGGACGAGCAGTACTTC
>TRBV11-2|.|TRBJ2-3|many
CASSPSRDTDTQYF
TGTGCCAGCAGCCCGAGCAGGGACACAGATACGCAGTATTTT
>TRBV9|TRBD2|TRBJ2-5|many
CASSVEAGDVETQYF
TGTGCCAGCAGCGTAGAGGCGGGGGACGTAGAGACCCAGTACTTC
>TRBV6-6|.|TRBJ2-2|many
CASSYSSGPTGELFF
TGTGCCAGCAGTTACTCGAGCGGGCCGACCGGGGAGCTGTTTTTT
>TRBV5-6|.|TRBJ1-5|medium-sized
CASSSAGRSDQPQHF
TGTGCCAGCAGCTCAGCTGGACGGTCGGATCAGCCCCAGCATTTT
>TRBV29-1|.|TRBJ1-1|many
CSGDIIRGNTEAFF
TGCAGCGGAGATATCATCAGGGGAAACACTGAAGCTTTCTTT
>TRBV5-4|TRBD1|TRBJ2-1|many
CASSSDRGPYNEQFF
TGTGCCAGCAGCTCGGACAGGGGGCCCTACAATGAGCAGTTCTTC
>TRBV7-9|.|TRBJ2-1|many
CASSFRLGSYNEQFF
TGTGCCAGCAGCTTCCGACTGGGTTCCTACAATGAGCAGTTCTTC
>TRBV19|.|TRBJ2-1|many
CASSIQDYNEQFF
TGTGCCAGTAGTATCCAGGACTACAATGAGCAGTTCTTC
>TRBV7-2|.|TRBJ1-2|many
CASTATGGTGYTF
TGTGCCAGCACCGCGACCGGGGGGACGGGCTACACCTTC
>TRBV10-2|.|TRBJ1-1|many
CASSDLGTEAFF
TGCGCCAGCAGTGATCTGGGCACTGAAGCTTTCTTT
>TRBV7-2|.|TRBJ1-2|.
CASRQGDYGYTF
TGTGCCAGCCGCCAGGGCGACTATGGCTACACCTTC
>TRBV28|TRBD1|TRBJ2-7|many
CASSLPGTESYEQYF
TGTGCCAGCAGTTTACCCGGGACAGAAAGCTACGAGCAGTACTTC
>TRBV20-1|TRBD2|TRBJ2-1|few
CSANPSRGYNEQFF
TGCAGTGCTAACCCTTCGCGGGGGTACAATGAGCAGTTCTTC
>TRBV20-1|.|TRBJ2-3|many
CSARGQGTDTQYF
TGCAGTGCTAGGGGCCAAGGCACAGATACGCAGTATTTT
>TRBV10-3|TRBD2|TRBJ2-1|once
CAISESGRGGRDPSGEQFF
TGTGCCATCAGTGAGTCCGGGCGGGGGGGCCGTGACCCCTCCGGGGAGCAGTTCTTC
>TRBV3-1|TRBD2|TRBJ2-1|.
CASSQVRTRVAGGPYNEQFF
TGTGCCAGCAGCCAAGTTCGGACGAGGGTAGCGGGGGGGCCCTACAATGAGCAGTTCTTC
>TRBV2|.|TRBJ2-7|many
CASATHRYEQYF
TGTGCCAGCGCGACCCACAGGTACGAGCAGTACTTC
>TRBV5-1|.|TRBJ1-5|many
CASSPDSNNQPQHF
TGCGCCAGCAGCCCCGATAGTAACAATCAGCCCCAGCATTTT
>TRBV19|TRBD2|TRBJ2-1|many
CASRGLAESYNEQFF
TGTGCCAGTAGGGGACTAGCGGAATCATACAATGAGCAGTTCTTC
>TRBV7-3|.|TRBJ2-5|many
CASSLTDHQETQYF
TGTGCCAGCAGCTTGACGGACCACCAAGAGACCCAGTACTTC
>TRBV5-1|.|TRBJ2-7|medium-sized
CASSLAPLGATGEQYF
TGCGCCAGCAGCTTGGCGCCCCTGGGAGCCACGGGCGAGCAGTACTTC
>TRBV14|TRBD2|TRBJ2-3|many
CASSQAGRAGGPKTDTQYF
TGTGCCAGCAGCCAAGCGGGACGGGCGGGAGGACCCAAGACAGATACGCAGTATTTT
>TRBV6-2/TRBV6-3|.|TRBJ1-1|many
CASSYSTGFFAFF
TGTGCCAGCAGTTACTCGACAGGTTTTTTTGCTTTCTTT
>TRBV18|.|TRBJ1-1|medium-sized
CASSPEQGLNTEAFF
TGTGCCAGCTCACCAGAACAGGGTCTTAACACTGAAGCTTTCTTT
>TRBV19|.|TRBJ2-2|many
CASSSGARGRTGELFF
TGTGCCAGTAGTAGCGGGGCGAGGGGGCGCACCGGGGAGCTGTTTTTT
>TRBV23-1|TRBD1|TRBJ1-2|many
CASSHSDREEVNYGYTF
TGCGCCAGCAGTCACTCGGACAGGGAGGAGGTTAACTATGGCTACACCTTC
>TRBV24-1|.|TRBJ1-1|many
CATRAAGGGEAFF
TGTGCCACCAGGGCAGCCGGGGGTGGCGAAGCTTTCTTT
>TRBV2|TRBD2|TRBJ2-1|many
CASFGSGGPDRIF
TGTGCCAGTTTTGGGAGCGGGGGACCCGACCGGATCTTC
>TRBV20-1|TRBD1|TRBJ1-5|many
CSARGPTGGNQPQQF
TGCAGTGCCAGGGGCCCGACAGGGGGCAATCAGCCCCAGCAATTT
>TRBV20-1|.|TRBJ1-5|many
CSARLGNQPQHF
TGCAGTGCTAGACTGGGCAATCAGCCCCAGCATTTT
>TRBV20-1|.|TRBJ1-2|many
CSAARGGMGSDYGYTF
TGCAGTGCGGCGAGGGGGGGGATGGGGTCTGACTATGGCTACACCTTC
>TRBV30|TRBD2|TRBJ2-7|.
CAWSRERGRSYEQYF
TGTGCCTGGAGTCGAGAGCGGGGACGATCCTACGAGCAGTACTTC
>TRBV12-3/TRBV12-4|.|TRBJ1-1|many
CASSLRTVNTEAFF
TGTGCCAGCAGTTTACGGACAGTGAACACTGAAGCTTTCTTT
>TRBV11-3|.|TRBJ2-2|many
CASSLGGNAGELFF
TGTGCCAGCAGTTTAGGTGGGAACGCCGGGGAGCTGTTTTTT
>TRBV6-2/TRBV6-3|TRBD2|TRBJ2-1|many
CASRSSGYNEQFF
TGTGCCAGCAGAAGTAGCGGGTACAATGAGCAGTTCTTC
>TRBV29-1|.|TRBJ2-1|many
CSVEDGISEQFF
TGCAGCGTTGAAGATGGTATCAGTGAGCAGTTCTTC
>TRBV5-1|TRBD1|TRBJ2-5|many
CASSRDRQETQYF
TGCGCCAGCAGTCGGGACAGGCAAGAGACCCAGTACTTC
>TRBV3-1|.|TRBJ2-7|.
CASSHRVHYGQYF
TGTGCCAGCAGCCACAGGGTACACTACGGGCAGTACTTC
>TRBV7-2|TRBD2|TRBJ2-4|many
CASSLGTSAKNIQYF
TGTGCCAGCAGCTTAGGAACTAGCGCTAAAAACATTCAGTACTTC